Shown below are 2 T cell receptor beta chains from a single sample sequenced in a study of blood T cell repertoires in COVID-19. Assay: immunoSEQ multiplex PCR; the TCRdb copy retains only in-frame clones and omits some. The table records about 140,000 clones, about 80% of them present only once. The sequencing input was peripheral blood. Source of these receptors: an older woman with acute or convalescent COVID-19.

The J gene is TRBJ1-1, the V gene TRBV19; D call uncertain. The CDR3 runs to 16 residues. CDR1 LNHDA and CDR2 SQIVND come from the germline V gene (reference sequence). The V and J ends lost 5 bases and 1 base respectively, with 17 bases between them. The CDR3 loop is CASSPRTDYWNTEAFF. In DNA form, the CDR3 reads TGTGCCAGTAGTCCCCGGACCGACTACTGGAACACTGAAGCTTTCTTT.

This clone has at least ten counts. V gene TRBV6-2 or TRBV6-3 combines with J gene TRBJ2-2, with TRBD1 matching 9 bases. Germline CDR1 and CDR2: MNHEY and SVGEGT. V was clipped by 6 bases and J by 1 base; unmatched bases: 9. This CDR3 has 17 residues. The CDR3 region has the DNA TGTGCCAGCAGCTTAGGAGTGGGACAGGGGAACACCGGGGAGCTGTTTTTT. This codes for CASSLGVGQGNTGELFF.